These T cell receptor beta chains were read from a single sample in a study of blood T cell repertoires in COVID-19. Libraries were prepared by immunoSEQ multiplex PCR; TCRdb keeps only in-frame clonotypes and omits some of them. The sample holds 150,000 to 200,000 clones, approximately 86% seen once. Sequencing was performed on peripheral blood. These receptor sequences come from a man in his 60s with acute or convalescent COVID-19. The CDR3 runs from the conserved cysteine through the conserved F or W. Fields, in order: V gene, J gene, D gene, clone size, CDR3 DNA, CDR3 protein. D genes are given only for firm matches. The listing skips clone size in some rows; elsewhere it reads once, few, many or a size class.

>TRBV29-1|TRBJ1-2|.|.
TGCAGCGTTGAAGTCCAGGCTGACTATGGCTACACCTTC
CSVEVQADYGYTF
>TRBV11-3|TRBJ2-1|TRBD2|.
TGTGCCAGCAGCTTAGGAGCGGCTAGCGGGAGGACAGAGCAGTTCTTC
CASSLGAASGRTEQFF
>TRBV7-2|TRBJ2-3|TRBD2|once
TGTGCCAGCAGCTCCCGGACTAGCGGGAGGAGGTGGACAGATACGCAGTATTTT
CASSSRTSGRRWTDTQYF
>TRBV5-1|TRBJ1-6|.|.
TGCGCCAGCAGCTTGTCACGGAATTCACCCCTCCACTTT
CASSLSRNSPLHF
>TRBV6-5|TRBJ1-6|TRBD1|.
TGTGCCAGCAGCCTGGGACAGGCTAATTCACCCCTCCACTTT
CASSLGQANSPLHF
>TRBV9|TRBJ1-2|.|.
TGTGCCAGCAGCGGTGGGGGGAGCTCGGGCTATGGCTACACCTTC
CASSGGGSSGYGYTF
>TRBV19|TRBJ1-2|.|.
TGTGCCACAAATCAGGGACTTACAGGCTACACCTTC
CATNQGLTGYTF
>TRBV7-8|TRBJ2-7|.|.
TGTGCCAGCAGCTTAAACCCCACCTCGGGAGAGCAGTACTTC
CASSLNPTSGEQYF
>TRBV5-1|TRBJ2-5|.|.
TGCGCCAGCGGGCCCCAAGAGACCCAGTACTTC
CASGPQETQYF
>TRBV2|TRBJ2-3|.|.
TGTGCCAGCAGTGACTTACCCTTCCGGGATAGGCAGTATTTT
CASSDLPFRDRQYF
>TRBV3-1/TRBV3-2|TRBJ2-3|TRBD2|.
TGTGCCAGCAGCCAGGCGGGAGGGGGGAGAGATACGCAGTATTTT
CASSQAGGGRDTQYF
>TRBV3-1/TRBV3-2|TRBJ1-3|TRBD1|.
TGTGCCAGCAGCTTAGGGGACAGGGGGAGTAGCACCATATATTTT
CASSLGDRGSSTIYF
>TRBV6-5|TRBJ2-7|TRBD1|.
TGTGCCAGCAGCCACCGGGACAGGGACGAGCAGTACTTC
CASSHRDRDEQYF
>TRBV11-2|TRBJ1-2|.|.
TGTGCCAGCACCCAAGCCCCGACACGTAACTATGGCTACACCTTC
CASTQAPTRNYGYTF
>TRBV30|TRBJ1-2|TRBD1|.
TGTGCCTGGAGTGAACAGGGGTATGGCTACACCTTC
CAWSEQGYGYTF